This T cell receptor beta chain comes out of a study of cytomegalovirus exposure and HLA in healthy donors. Study overall: In an early release, HLA-typed donors contributed tens of millions of unique TCR sequences.

Germline loops: CDR1 SGHTA, CDR2 FQGTGA. CDR3 length: 15 amino acids. The V and J ends lost 3 bases and 0 bases, in that order; junction bases with no gene match: 4. PCR involved 60 Vbeta and 13 Jbeta primers. Some clones are missing from TCRdb's copy, which holds only in-frame ones; the method was immunoSEQ multiplex PCR. The repertoire includes over 200,000 clones, roughly 84% of them detected once, and about 1.2% sits in the top ten. The chain recombines TRBV7-3 with TRBJ1-1; 7 nucleotides agree with TRBD1. The sample comprised PBMCs. This receptor was identified in a human donor in good health. This CDR3 is CASSLSRGVNTEAFF. CDR3 bases: TGTGCCAGCAGCTTGAGCAGGGGGGTGAACACTGAAGCTTTCTTT.